This TCR beta chain was sequenced in a study of memory CD4+ T cells and cytomegalovirus serostatus. Study in general: Of the healthy Belgian adults, fewer than 10 were CMV seropositive and about two dozen seronegative.

Single viable CD3+CD4+CD8-CD45RO+ cells were sorted as the memory CD4+ T cells. Positive selection with CD4 microbeads enriched total CD4+ T cells. TCRdb's table, derived via immunoSEQ multiplex PCR, lists solely in-frame clones and lacks some. The sample has tens of thousands of clones; about three quarters are singletons. The CDR3 extends over 12 amino acids. The V end was cut by 5 bases, the J end by 5 bases, with 7 bases between. Germline CDR1 SGHNT, CDR2 YENEEA. Study-level points and caveats: 67 of 164 known CMV-associated TCRbeta sequences appeared in CD4+ memory. Suggested: most of the CMV-linked TCR signature lies in CD4+ memory cells.

Note on this clone: Antigen: not known.

V is TRBV11-3 and J is TRBJ2-1, with a weak D call TRBD2 (5 bases). Sequenced sample: memory CD4+ T cells from blood. This clonotype originated in an adult in good health and CMV-seropositive. The CDR3 nucleotides are TGTGCCAGCAGCCGGACTGACAATGAGCAGTTCTTC. Translated, it gives CASSRTDNEQFF. Based on the CDR3 plus reference TRBV11-3 and TRBJ2-1, the full variable domain is EAGVVQSPRYKIIEKKQPVAFWCNPISGHNTLYWYLQNLGQGPELLIRYENEEAVDDSQLPKDRFSAERLKGVDSTLKIQPAELGDSAVYLCASSRTDNEQFFGPGTRLTVL.